The 18 T cell receptor beta chains below all came from one sample that was sequenced in a study of blood T cell repertoires in COVID-19. Sequencing was performed with immunoSEQ multiplex PCR; in TCRdb, only in-frame clones are kept and a portion is missing. The data show 170,000 or so clones, approximately 78% seen once. Sequencing was carried out using PBMCs or T cells enriched from blood (not recorded which). The source of these receptors is a woman between 45 and 60 years old who had recovered from COVID-19.

This clone has just one count. The V gene is TRBV28, the J gene TRBJ2-4; 7 nucleotides match TRBD2. J lost 9 bases, V lost 4 bases, and 9 bases had no gene match. This CDR3 has 14 residues. CDR1 and CDR2 (germline): MDHEN, SYDVKM. The CDR3 region has the DNA TGTGCCAGCAGTTGGGGGGGAGGCTCTCTCATTCAGTACTTC. Protein product: CASSWGGGSLIQYF.

V and J are TRBV2 and TRBJ2-7; no firm D call. The V end was cut by 5 bases, the J end by 5 bases, with 7 bases between. The CDR3 is 11 amino acids. The V gene's germline CDR1 is SNHLY and CDR2 FYNNEI. CDR3 DNA: TGTGCCAGCAGTCTGTCGGACGAGCAGTACTTC. The encoded protein is CASSLSDEQYF.

CDR3 amino acids: CASSLIAGGTDTQYF. The CDR3, as DNA: TGTGCCAGCAGCTTAATCGCGGGAGGCACAGATACGCAGTATTTT. This sequence joins TRBV7-3 and TRBJ2-3; 7 bases are shared with TRBD2. After removal of 1 base from V and 1 base from J, the junction contained 2 bases not matched to a gene. The germline V gene has CDR1 SGHTA and CDR2 FQGTGA. The CDR3 is made up of 15 amino acids.

J is TRBJ1-1 and V is TRBV25-1, with a weak D call TRBD1 (5 bases). Trimming took off 3 bases at V and 5 bases at J, with 10 bases between the two ends. The germline V gene has CDR1 MGHDK and CDR2 SYGVNS. CDR3 length: 13 residues. CDR3 nucleotide sequence: TGTGCCAGCAGTGAGGGGGGAAGGACTGAAGCTTTCTTT. Translation gives CASSEGGRTEAFF.

The chain recombines TRBV7-2 with TRBJ2-6; 7 nucleotides line up with TRBD1. Looked up from germline, CDR1 is SGHTA and CDR2 is FQGNSA. The CDR3 runs to 15 residues. After removal of 6 bases from V and 0 bases from J, the junction contained 2 bases not matched to a gene. The CDR3 here is CASRGQYSGANVLTF. The CDR3 bases are TGTGCCAGCAGGGGACAGTACTCTGGGGCCAACGTCCTGACTTTC.

The V call is TRBV7-8, the J call TRBJ2-2; tentatively, D is TRBD1 (6 bases). CDR3 size: 17 residues. With 5 bases removed from V and 4 bases from J, the gap between germline ends came to 20 bases. Germline V lookup: CDR1 SGHVS, CDR2 FQNEAQ. The CDR3: CASSQGQPTVATGELFF. The CDR3 DNA is TGTGCCAGCAGCCAGGGGCAGCCCACCGTGGCCACCGGGGAGCTGTTTTTT.

The rearrangement joins TRBV5-4 to TRBJ2-6; 10 nucleotides line up with TRBD1. The CDR3 totals 19 residues. Looked up from germline, CDR1 is SGHNT and CDR2 is YYREEE (reference sequence). V trimming: 1 base; J trimming: 0 bases; junction bases outside the gene matches: 7. The CDR3: CASSLPPGQGLSGANVLTF. The CDR3 DNA follows: TGTGCCAGCAGCTTGCCTCCGGGACAGGGGCTCTCTGGGGCCAACGTCCTGACTTTC.

This rearrangement joins TRBV5-1 to TRBJ2-2; D is uncertain. This CDR3 is built from 16 residues. Germline CDR1 and CDR2: SGHRS and YFSETQ. Trimming cost V 0 bases and J 1 base, with 10 bases left between them. CDR3 protein: CASSLGPTGNTGELFF. In DNA, the CDR3 is TGCGCCAGCAGCTTGGGTCCCACGGGGAACACCGGGGAGCTGTTTTTT.

The chain couples TRBV10-3 to TRBJ2-7; 9 bases match TRBD1. The CDR3 covers 15 residues. The J segment lost 4 bases and the V segment lost 9 bases, leaving 13 bases of the junction unmatched. Per germline, CDR1 ENHRY and CDR2 SYGVKD. CDR3 sequence: CAIQDRGPSGYEQYF. The CDR3 DNA reads TGTGCCATTCAGGACAGGGGTCCTTCCGGGTACGAGCAGTACTTC.

The rearrangement links TRBV7-2 to TRBJ2-7; TRBD2 might be the D (7 bases). The germline V and J ends were trimmed by 5 bases and 4 bases, with 15 bases remaining between them. This CDR3 spans 14 amino acids. The germline V gene encodes CDR1 SGHTA and CDR2 FQGNSA. CDR3 sequence reads: CASSAVGGLYEQYF. In DNA, the CDR3 is TGTGCCAGCAGCGCGGTCGGGGGGCTGTACGAGCAGTACTTC. The full variable domain, completed using reference TRBV7-2 and TRBJ2-7, is GAGVSQSPSNKVTEKGKDVELRCDPISGHTALYWYRQSLGQGLEFLIYFQGNSAPDKSGLPSDRFSAERTGGSVSTLTIQRTQQEDSAVYLCASSAVGGLYEQYFGPGTRLTVT.

In its sample, this clone was seen a few times. The J gene is TRBJ1-5, the V gene TRBV30; D call uncertain. Trimming removed 2 bases at V and 0 bases at J, with 8 bases between. The CDR3 extends over 14 amino acids. Germline V CDR1 and CDR2: GTSNPN, SVGIG (reference sequence). CDR3 bases: TGTGCCTGGAGTCCGGTTAATAGCAATCAGCCCCAGCATTTT. Protein sequence: CAWSPVNSNQPQHF.

This chain uses TRBV12-3 or TRBV12-4 with TRBJ1-6, with D hard to call. There are 12 residues in the CDR3. The ends were cut back, 7 bases at V and 7 bases at J, with 8 bases in the middle. Written as DNA, the CDR3 is TGTGCCAGCACCCAGGCGAATTCACCCCTCCACTTT. As protein: CASTQANSPLHF.

V gene TRBV28 combines with J gene TRBJ2-4, with D possibly matching TRBD2 (6 bases). Germline CDR1 reads MDHEN; CDR2 reads SYDVKM. The CDR3 length is 14 residues. V lost 6 bases and J 2 bases, leaving 11 bases between the germline ends. The CDR3 here is CASRPAGTKNIQYF. The CDR3 coding sequence is TGTGCCAGCAGGCCGGCGGGGACCAAAAACATTCAGTACTTC.

The J gene is TRBJ2-5, the V gene TRBV5-1; D may be TRBD2 (6 bases). CDR3 size: 15 residues. With 0 bases removed from V and 2 bases from J, the gap between germline ends came to 11 bases. The germline V gene encodes CDR1 SGHRS and CDR2 YFSETQ. The CDR3, as DNA: TGCGCCAGCAGCTTGGCCCTCCGGGGGCAAGAGACCCAGTACTTC. Translated, it gives CASSLALRGQETQYF.

This chain joins TRBV27 and TRBJ2-2; tentatively, D is TRBD1 (6 bases). This CDR3 contains 15 residues. Germline assignment: CDR1 MNHEY and CDR2 SMNVEV (reference sequence). V lost 6 bases to trimming and J lost 1 base, with 12 bases between them. CDR3 nucleotides: TGTGCCAGCAGCCCAGGACAGCTGAACACCGGGGAGCTGTTTTTT. The encoded protein is CASSPGQLNTGELFF.

The chain employs TRBV5-1 and TRBJ1-2, with D perhaps TRBD1 (6 bases). Looked up from germline, CDR1 is SGHRS and CDR2 is YFSETQ. This CDR3 region has 15 residues. V was shortened by 2 bases and J by 8 bases, with 19 bases between the two germline ends. This chain's CDR3 is CASSFSYGTGRGYTF. CDR3 nucleotide sequence: TGCGCCAGCAGCTTTTCATACGGCACAGGGAGAGGCTACACCTTC.

This sequence joins TRBV11-2 and TRBJ2-7; the match to TRBD1 covers 7 bases. The CDR3 extends over 13 amino acids. V lost 3 bases to trimming and J lost 6 bases; unmatched junction nucleotides: 5. Germline CDR1 is SGHAT and CDR2 is FQNNGV. Here the CDR3 DNA reads TGTGCCAGCAGCTTTGGGACAGTGGGCGAGCAGTACTTC. Translated, it gives CASSFGTVGEQYF. Full variable domain (rest looked up from reference TRBV11-2 and TRBJ2-7): EAGVAQSPRYKIIEKRQSVAFWCNPISGHATLYWYQQILGQGPKLLIQFQNNGVVDDSQLPKDRFSAERLKGVDSTLKIQPAKLEDSAVYLCASSFGTVGEQYFGPGTRLTVT.

V gene TRBV7-2 combines with J gene TRBJ2-7; D remains ambiguous. CDR1 is SGHTA and CDR2 is FQGNSA in the germline V gene. V lost 1 base to trimming and J lost 4 bases, with 11 bases between them. CDR3 length: 14 residues. CDR3 nucleotide sequence: TGTGCCAGCAGCTTAGAGTCCCGGGTTTACGAGCAGTACTTC. This encodes CASSLESRVYEQYF.